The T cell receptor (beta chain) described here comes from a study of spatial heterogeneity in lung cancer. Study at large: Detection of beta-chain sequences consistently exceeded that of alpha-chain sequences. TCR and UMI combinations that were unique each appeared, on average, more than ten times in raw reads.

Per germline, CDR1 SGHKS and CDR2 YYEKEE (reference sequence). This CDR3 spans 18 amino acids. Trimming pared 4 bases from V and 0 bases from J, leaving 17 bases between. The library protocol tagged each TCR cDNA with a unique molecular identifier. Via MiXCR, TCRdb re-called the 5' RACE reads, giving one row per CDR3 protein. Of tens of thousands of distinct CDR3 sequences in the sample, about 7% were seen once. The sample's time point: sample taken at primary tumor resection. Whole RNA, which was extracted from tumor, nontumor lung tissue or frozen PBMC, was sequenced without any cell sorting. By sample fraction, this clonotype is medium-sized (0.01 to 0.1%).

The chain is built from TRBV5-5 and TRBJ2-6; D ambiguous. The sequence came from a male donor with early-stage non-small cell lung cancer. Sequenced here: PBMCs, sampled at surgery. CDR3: CASSLQAGLSSGANVLTF. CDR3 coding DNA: TGTGCCAGCAGCCTTCAGGCAGGCCTAAGCTCTGGGGCCAACGTCCTGACTTTC.